This TCR beta chain emerged from a study of post-analysis software for immune sequencing data. The CDR3 sequence is 18 residues long. V shed 4 bases and J 0 bases; nucleotides not matched to a gene: 6. CDR1 and CDR2 from the germline V gene are MNHNS and SASEGT. Researchers reported that TCR beta cDNA libraries carried unique molecular identifiers. TCRdb analysed the PCR reads with MiXCR anew, one entry per CDR3 protein. The sample has roughly 410,000 distinct CDR3 sequences, 30% to 45% seen once. The study, taken as a whole, reports: Samples made in the same batch grouped tightly together by F measure. Patients used roughly five TRBV segments, including TRBV5-6, TRBV5-1 and TRBV20-1, more often than controls.

As to this clonotype: Its antigen is as yet unknown.

The chain uses TRBV6-1 and TRBJ2-3; 14 nucleotides agree with TRBD2. The clonotype was recovered from a girl aged 5 to 17 with multiple sclerosis. The sequenced sample consisted of blood. The CDR3 loop reads CASSASGTSGGSTDTQYF. CDR3 in DNA: TGTGCCAGCAGTGCATCCGGGACTAGCGGGGGAAGCACAGATACGCAGTATTTT.